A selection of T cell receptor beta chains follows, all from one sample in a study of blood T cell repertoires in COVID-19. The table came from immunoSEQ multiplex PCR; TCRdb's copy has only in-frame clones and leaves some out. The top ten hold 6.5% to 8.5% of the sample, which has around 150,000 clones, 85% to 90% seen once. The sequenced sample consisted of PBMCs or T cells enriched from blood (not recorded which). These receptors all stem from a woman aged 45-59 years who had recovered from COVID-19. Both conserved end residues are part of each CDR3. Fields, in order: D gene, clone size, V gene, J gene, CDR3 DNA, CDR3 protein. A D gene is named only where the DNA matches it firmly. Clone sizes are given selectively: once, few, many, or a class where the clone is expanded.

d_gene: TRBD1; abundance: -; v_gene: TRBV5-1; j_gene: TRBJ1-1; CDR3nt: TGCGCCAGCAGCTTGAGGGGGCGGGCGAACACTGAAGCTTTCTTT; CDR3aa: CASSLRGRANTEAFF
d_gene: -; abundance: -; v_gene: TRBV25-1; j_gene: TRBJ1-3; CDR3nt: TGTGCCAGCGTCCCCCCGGGTGGTCTGCCTGGAAACACCATATATTTT; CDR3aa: CASVPPGGLPGNTIYF
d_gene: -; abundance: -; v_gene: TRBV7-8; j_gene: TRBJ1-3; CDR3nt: TGTGCCAGCAGCTTAGGGGCACAGGGTACTGGAAACACCATATATTTT; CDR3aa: CASSLGAQGTGNTIYF
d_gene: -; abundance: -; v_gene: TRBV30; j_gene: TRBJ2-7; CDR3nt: TGTGCCTGGACGCGGGACTCCTACGAGCAGTACTTC; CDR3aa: CAWTRDSYEQYF
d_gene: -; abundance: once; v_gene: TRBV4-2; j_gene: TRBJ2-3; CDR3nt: TGTGCCAGCAGCAACCGGGCTGGCGGGGGCACAGATACGCAGTATTTT; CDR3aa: CASSNRAGGGTDTQYF
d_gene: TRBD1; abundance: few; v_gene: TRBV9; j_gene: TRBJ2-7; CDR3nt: TGTGCCAGTGGACAGGGAAGGGACTACGAGCAGTACTTC; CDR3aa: CASGQGRDYEQYF
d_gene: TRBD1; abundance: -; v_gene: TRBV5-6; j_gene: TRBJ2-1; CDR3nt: TGTGCCAGCAGCTACCAGGACAGGGACTTTTACAATGAGCAGTTCTTC; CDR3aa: CASSYQDRDFYNEQFF
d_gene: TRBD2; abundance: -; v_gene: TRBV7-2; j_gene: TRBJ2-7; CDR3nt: TGTGCCAGCAGCCCCCGACTAGCGGGGGGGCCTCGCGAGCAGTACTTC; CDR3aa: CASSPRLAGGPREQYF
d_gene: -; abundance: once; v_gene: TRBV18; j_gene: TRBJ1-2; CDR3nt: TGTGCCAGCTCACCACAGATCCGGGGGGCTGAGTATGGCTACACCTTC; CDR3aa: CASSPQIRGAEYGYTF
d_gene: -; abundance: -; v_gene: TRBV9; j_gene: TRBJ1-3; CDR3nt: TGTGCCAGCAGCGTAGGAGTTGCATCTGGAAACACCATATATTTT; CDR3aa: CASSVGVASGNTIYF
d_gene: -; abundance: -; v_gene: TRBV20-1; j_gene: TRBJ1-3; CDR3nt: TGCAGTGCTAGTTTGGGGCAGTTAAATTATGGAAACACCATATATTTT; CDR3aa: CSASLGQLNYGNTIYF
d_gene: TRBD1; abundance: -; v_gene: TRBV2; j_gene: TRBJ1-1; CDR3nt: TGTGCCAGCAGTTCACAGGGGGGCACTGAAGCTTTCTTT; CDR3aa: CASSSQGGTEAFF
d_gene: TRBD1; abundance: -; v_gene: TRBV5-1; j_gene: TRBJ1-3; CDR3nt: TGCGCCAGCAGCCGGGACAGGGTGGGACCCTCTGGAAACACCATATATTTT; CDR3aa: CASSRDRVGPSGNTIYF
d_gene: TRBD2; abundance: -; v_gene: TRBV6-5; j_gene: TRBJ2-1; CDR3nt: TGTGCCAGCAGAAGTAGCGGGGGGGCCTACAATGAGCAGTTCTTC; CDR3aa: CASRSSGGAYNEQFF
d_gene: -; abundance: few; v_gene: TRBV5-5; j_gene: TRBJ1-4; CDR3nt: TGTGCCAGCAGCCCACCCGGACAGCCGGAAAAACTGTTTTTT; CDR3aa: CASSPPGQPEKLFF
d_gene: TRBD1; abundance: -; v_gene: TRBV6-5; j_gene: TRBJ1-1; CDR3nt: TGTGCCAGCAGTTACCTAACGACAGGGGGCGCTCGGGCTTTCTTT; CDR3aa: CASSYLTTGGARAFF
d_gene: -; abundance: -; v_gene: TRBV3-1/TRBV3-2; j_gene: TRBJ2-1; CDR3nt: TGTGCCAGCAGCCAAGGGGCAGCCTACAATGAGCAGTTCTTC; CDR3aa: CASSQGAAYNEQFF
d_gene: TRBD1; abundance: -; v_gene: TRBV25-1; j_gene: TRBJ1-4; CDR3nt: TGTGCTAGCAGTGAGGGACAGGGGGCTCGAGGTGAAAAACTGTTTTTT; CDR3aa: CASSEGQGARGEKLFF
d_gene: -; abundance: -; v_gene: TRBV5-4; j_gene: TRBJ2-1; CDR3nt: TGTGCCAGCAGCTTGGCCTCAGGGCTTAGCAACCCCCCTTACAATGAGCAGTTCTTC; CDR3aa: CASSLASGLSNPPYNEQFF
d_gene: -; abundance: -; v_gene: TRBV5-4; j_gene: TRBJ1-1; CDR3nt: TGTGCCAGCAGCCAAAGTAGAGGAGCTAACACTGAAGCTTTCTTT; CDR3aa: CASSQSRGANTEAFF
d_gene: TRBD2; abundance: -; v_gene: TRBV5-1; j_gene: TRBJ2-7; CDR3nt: TGCGCCAGCAGCCCTACGAGCGCGGGGGGGCCTGGCTACGAGCAGTACTTC; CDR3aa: CASSPTSAGGPGYEQYF
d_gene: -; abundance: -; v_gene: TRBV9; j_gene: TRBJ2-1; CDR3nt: TGTGCCAGCAGCGTAGCGGTACAGGGTGACAATGAGCAGTTCTTC; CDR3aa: CASSVAVQGDNEQFF
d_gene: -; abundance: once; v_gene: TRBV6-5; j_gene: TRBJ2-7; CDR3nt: TGTGCCACCAAGCTCCCGACTAGTCCCTACGAGCAGTACTTC; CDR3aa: CATKLPTSPYEQYF
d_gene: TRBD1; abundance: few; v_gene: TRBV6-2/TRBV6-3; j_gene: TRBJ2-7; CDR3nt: TGTGCCAGCAGTAAGGGACAGCCTACGAAGCAGTACTTC; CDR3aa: CASSKGQPTKQYF
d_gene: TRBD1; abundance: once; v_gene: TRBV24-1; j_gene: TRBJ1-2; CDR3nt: TGTGCCACCAGTGATCCGCAGGGGGCTGACTATGGCTACACCTTC; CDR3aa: CATSDPQGADYGYTF
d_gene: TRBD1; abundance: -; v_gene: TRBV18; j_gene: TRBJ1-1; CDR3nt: TGTGCCAGCTCACCAGGTCTACAGGGGCTGGGCGCTTTCTTT; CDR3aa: CASSPGLQGLGAFF
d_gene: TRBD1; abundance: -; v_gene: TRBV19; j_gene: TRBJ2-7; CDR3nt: TGTGCCAGTAGTATAGGGGTGAACAGGGGCGAGCAGTACTTC; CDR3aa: CASSIGVNRGEQYF
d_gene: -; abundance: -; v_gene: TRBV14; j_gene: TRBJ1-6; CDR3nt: TGTGCCAGCAGCCAAGGAAGGTGGCAGGGGCATTATAATTCACCCCTCCACTTT; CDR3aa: CASSQGRWQGHYNSPLHF
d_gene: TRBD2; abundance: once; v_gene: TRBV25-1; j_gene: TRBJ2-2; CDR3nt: TGTGCCAGCAGTGAACGGACTAGCGGAATCACCGGGGAGCTGTTTTTT; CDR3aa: CASSERTSGITGELFF
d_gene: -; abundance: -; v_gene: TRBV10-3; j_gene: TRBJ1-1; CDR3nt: TGTGCCATAAGGGCCTTTTCGGCAGGGGTGACTGAAGCTTTCTTT; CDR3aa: CAIRAFSAGVTEAFF
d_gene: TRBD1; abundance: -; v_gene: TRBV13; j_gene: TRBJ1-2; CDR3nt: TGTGCCAGCAGCGCTCAGGGGGCGGCGCGCTATGGCTACACCTTC; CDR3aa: CASSAQGAARYGYTF
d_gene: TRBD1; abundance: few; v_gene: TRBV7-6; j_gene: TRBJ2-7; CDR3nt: TGTGCCAGCAGCTTAGGGGACAGCTCCTACGAGCAGTACTTC; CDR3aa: CASSLGDSSYEQYF
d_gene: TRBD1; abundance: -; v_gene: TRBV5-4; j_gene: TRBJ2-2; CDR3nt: TGTGCCAGCAGCCCCGACAGGGCAAACACCGGGGAGCTGTTTTTT; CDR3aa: CASSPDRANTGELFF
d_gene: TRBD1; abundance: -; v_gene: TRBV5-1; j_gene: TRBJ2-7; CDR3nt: TGCGCCAGCGGGACAGATCAACGCGAGCAGTACTTC; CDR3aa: CASGTDQREQYF
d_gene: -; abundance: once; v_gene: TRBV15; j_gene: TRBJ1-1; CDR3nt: TGTGCCACCAGCAGAGATCCCACCTCTAAGGAGGCTTTCTTT; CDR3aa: CATSRDPTSKEAFF
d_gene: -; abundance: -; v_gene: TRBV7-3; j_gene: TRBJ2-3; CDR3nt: TGTGCCAGCAGCTCCCAGGGTCCCACAGATACGCAGTATTTT; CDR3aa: CASSSQGPTDTQYF
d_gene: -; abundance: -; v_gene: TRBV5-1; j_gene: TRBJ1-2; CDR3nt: TGCGCCAGCAGCTTGGCGGGATACGGGGGCTACACCTTC; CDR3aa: CASSLAGYGGYTF
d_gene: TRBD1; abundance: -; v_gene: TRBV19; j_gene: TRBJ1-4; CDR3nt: TGTGCCAGTGGCCGACAGGGCCAGAATGAAAAACTGTTTTTT; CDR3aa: CASGRQGQNEKLFF
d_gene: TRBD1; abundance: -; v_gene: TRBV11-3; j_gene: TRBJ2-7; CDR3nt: TGTGCCAGCAGCTTCTCCGTTGGGACAGGCACCTACGAGCAGTACTTC; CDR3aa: CASSFSVGTGTYEQYF
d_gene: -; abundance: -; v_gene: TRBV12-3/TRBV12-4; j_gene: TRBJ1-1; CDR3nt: TGTGCCAGCATCCCGACAGTCGAAGCTTTCTTT; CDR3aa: CASIPTVEAFF
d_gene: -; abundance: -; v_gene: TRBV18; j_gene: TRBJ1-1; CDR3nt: TGTGCCAGCTCGGTGACAGGGAACACTGAAGCTTTCTTT; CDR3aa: CASSVTGNTEAFF
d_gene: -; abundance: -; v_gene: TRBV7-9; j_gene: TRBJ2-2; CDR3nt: TGTGCCAGCAGCCCCGGACAGTACACCGGGGAGCTGTTTTTT; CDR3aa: CASSPGQYTGELFF
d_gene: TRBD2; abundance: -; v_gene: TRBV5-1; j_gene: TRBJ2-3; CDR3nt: TGCGCCAGCAGCTTTGGACTAGCGGGGGGGCTCCCAGATACGCAGTATTTT; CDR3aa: CASSFGLAGGLPDTQYF
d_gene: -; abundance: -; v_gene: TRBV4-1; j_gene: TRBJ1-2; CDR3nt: TGCGCCAGCAGCCAAGATGCGGGAGCGGGGGTCGGGTGGGACTATGGCTACACCTTC; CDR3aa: CASSQDAGAGVGWDYGYTF
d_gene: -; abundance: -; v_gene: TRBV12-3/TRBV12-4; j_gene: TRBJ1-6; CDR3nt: TGTGCCAGCAGCCCAGGGGATTCACCCCTCCACTTT; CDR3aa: CASSPGDSPLHF
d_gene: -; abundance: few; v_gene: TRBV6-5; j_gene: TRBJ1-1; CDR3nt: TGTGCCAGCAGTTACTTAGGGGGAAGGACTGAAGCTTTCTTT; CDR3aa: CASSYLGGRTEAFF
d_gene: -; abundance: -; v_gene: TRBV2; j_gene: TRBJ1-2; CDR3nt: TGTGCCAGCAGTGGGCAGACTTCCTATGGCTACACCTTC; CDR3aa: CASSGQTSYGYTF